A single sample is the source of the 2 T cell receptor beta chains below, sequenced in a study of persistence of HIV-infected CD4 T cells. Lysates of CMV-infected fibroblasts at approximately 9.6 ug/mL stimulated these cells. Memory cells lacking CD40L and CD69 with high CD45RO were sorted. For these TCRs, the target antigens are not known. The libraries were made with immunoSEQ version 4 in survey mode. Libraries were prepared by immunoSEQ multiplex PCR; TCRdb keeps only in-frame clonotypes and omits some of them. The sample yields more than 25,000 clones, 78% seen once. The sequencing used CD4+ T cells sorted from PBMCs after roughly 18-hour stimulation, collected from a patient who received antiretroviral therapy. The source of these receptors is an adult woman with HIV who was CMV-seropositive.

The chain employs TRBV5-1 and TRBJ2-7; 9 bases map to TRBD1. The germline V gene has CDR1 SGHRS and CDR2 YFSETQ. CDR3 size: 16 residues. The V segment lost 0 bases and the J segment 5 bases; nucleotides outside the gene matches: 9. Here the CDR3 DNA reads TGCGCCAGCAGCTTGGCAAGGGGACAGGGTATCCACGAGCAGTACGTC. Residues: CASSLARGQGIHEQYV.

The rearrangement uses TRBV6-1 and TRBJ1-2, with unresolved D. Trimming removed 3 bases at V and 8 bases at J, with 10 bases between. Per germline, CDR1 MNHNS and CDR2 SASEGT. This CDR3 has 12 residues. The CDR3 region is CASSDQATGYTF. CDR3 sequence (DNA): TGTGCCAGCAGTGATCAGGCGACCGGCTACACCTTC.